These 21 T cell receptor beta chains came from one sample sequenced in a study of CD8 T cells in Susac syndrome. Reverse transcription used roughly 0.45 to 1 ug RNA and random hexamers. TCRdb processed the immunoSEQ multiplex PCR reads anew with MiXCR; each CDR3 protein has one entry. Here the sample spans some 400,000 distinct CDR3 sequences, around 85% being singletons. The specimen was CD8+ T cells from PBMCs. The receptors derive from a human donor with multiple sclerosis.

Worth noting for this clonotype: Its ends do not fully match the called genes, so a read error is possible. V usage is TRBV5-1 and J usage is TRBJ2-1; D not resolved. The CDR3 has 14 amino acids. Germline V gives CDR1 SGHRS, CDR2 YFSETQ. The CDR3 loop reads CASSLVGSYNEQFF. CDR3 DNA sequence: TGTGCCAGCAGCTTAGTCGGATCCTACAATGAGCAGTTCTTC.

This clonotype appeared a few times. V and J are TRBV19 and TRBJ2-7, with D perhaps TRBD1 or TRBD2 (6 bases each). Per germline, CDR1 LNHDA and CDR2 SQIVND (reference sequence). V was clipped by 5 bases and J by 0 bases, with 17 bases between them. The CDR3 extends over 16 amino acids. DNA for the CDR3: TGTGCCAGTAGTCCGAGCGGAGGGGGATCCTCCTACGAGCAGTACTTC. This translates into CASSPSGGGSSYEQYF.

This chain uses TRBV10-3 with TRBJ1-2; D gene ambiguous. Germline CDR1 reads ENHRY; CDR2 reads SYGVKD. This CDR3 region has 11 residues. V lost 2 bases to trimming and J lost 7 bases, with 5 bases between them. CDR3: CAISEEIGYTF. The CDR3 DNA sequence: TGTGCCATCAGTGAGGAGATTGGCTACACCTTC.

The CDR3 sequence: CASSIIPSYADTQYF. The CDR3 bases are TGTGCCAGTAGTATAATCCCCTCCTACGCAGATACGCAGTATTTT. The chain couples TRBV19 to TRBJ2-3; no definite D call. The germline V gene encodes CDR1 LNHDA and CDR2 SQIVND (reference sequence). The CDR3 has 15 residues. The V end was cut by 2 bases, the J end by 4 bases, with 13 bases between.

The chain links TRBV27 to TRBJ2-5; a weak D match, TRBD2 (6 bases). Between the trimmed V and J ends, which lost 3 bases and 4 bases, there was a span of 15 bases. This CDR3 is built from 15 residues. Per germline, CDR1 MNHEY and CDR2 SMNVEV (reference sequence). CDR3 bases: TGTGCCAGCAGTTTGATTGGGGGAGGTAGAGAGACCCAGTACTTC. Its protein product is CASSLIGGGRETQYF.

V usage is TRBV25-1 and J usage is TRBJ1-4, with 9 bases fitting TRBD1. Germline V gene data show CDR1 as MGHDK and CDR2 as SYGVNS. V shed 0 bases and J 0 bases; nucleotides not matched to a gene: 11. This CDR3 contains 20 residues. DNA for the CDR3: TGTGCCAGCAGTGAATATATCGGGACAGGGTCGCCTGCAACTAATGAAAAACTGTTTTTT. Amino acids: CASSEYIGTGSPATNEKLFF.

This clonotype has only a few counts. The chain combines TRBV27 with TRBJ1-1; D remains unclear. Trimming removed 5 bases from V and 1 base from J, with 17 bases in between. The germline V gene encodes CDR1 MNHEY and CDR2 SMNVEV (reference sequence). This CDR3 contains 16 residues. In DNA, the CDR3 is TGTGCCAGCAGTCCCGGTGCCTGGGAAACGAACACTGAAGCTTTCTTT. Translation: CASSPGAWETNTEAFF.

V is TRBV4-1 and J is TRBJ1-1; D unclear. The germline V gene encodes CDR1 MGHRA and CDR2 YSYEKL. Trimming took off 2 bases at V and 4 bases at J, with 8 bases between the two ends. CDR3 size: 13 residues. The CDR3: CASSQLAATEAFF. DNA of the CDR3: TGCGCCAGCAGCCAACTAGCGGCCACTGAAGCTTTCTTT.

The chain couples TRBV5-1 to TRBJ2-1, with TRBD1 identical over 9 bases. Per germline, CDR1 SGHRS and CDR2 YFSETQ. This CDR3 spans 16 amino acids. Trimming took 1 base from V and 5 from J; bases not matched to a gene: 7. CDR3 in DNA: TGCGCCAGCAGCTTGCCCCGGGACAGGGAAGACAATGAGCAGTTCTTC. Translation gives CASSLPRDREDNEQFF.

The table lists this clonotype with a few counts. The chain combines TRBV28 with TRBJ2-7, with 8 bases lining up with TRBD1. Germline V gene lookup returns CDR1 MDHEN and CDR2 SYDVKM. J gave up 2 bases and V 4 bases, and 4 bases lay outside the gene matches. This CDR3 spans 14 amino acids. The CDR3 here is CASSSTGEAYEQYF. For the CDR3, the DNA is TGTGCCAGCAGTTCGACAGGGGAGGCCTACGAGCAGTACTTC. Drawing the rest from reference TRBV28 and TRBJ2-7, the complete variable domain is DVKVTQSSRYLVKRTGEKVFLECVQDMDHENMFWYRQDPGLGLRLIYFSYDVKMKEKGDIPEGYSVSREKKERFSLILESASTNQTSMYLCASSSTGEAYEQYFGPGTRLTVT.

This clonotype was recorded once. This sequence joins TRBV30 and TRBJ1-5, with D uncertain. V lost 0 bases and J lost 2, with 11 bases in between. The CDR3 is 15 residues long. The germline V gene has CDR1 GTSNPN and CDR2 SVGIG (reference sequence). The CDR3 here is CAWSVSASGNQPQHF. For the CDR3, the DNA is TGTGCCTGGAGTGTATCGGCCAGCGGCAATCAGCCCCAGCATTTT.

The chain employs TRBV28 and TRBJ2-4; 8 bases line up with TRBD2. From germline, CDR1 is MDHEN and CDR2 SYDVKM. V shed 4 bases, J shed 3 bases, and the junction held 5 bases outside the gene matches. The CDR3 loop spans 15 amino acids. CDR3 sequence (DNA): TGTGCCAGCAGTTCACCGACTAGCGACAAAAACATTCAGTACTTC. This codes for CASSSPTSDKNIQYF.

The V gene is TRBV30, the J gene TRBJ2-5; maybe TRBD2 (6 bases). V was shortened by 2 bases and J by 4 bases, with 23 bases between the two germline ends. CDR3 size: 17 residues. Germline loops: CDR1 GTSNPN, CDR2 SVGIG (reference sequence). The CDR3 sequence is CAWSLTPGTVFGETQYF. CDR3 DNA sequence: TGTGCCTGGAGTTTGACCCCCGGGACTGTCTTCGGAGAGACCCAGTACTTC.

The CDR3 DNA is TGTGCCAGCAGTTGGTCCTCTAGCACAGATACGCAGTATTTT. It encodes CASSWSSSTDTQYF. This sequence joins TRBV2 and TRBJ2-3; D remains unclear. Trimming took off 5 bases at V and 0 bases at J, with 9 bases between the two ends. Germline V gene lookup returns CDR1 SNHLY and CDR2 FYNNEI. The CDR3 has 14 amino acids.

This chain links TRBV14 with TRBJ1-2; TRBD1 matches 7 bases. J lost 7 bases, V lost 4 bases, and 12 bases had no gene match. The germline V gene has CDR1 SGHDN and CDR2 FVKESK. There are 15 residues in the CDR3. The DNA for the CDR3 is TGTGCCAGCAGCCCAGGGACAGCTGTTACCGGTGGCTACACCTTC. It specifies CASSPGTAVTGGYTF.

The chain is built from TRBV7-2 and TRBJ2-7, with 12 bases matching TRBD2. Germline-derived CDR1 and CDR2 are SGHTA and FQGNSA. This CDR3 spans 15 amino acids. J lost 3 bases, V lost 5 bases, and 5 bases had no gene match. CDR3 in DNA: TGTGCCAGCAGCCGCACTAGCGGGAGGATCTACGAGCAGTACTTC. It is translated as CASSRTSGRIYEQYF.

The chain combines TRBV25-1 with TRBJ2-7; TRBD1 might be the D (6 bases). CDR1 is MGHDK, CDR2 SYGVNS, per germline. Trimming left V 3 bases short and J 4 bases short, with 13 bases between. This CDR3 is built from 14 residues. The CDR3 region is CASSDLQGPYEQYF. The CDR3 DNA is TGTGCCAGCAGTGATCTACAGGGACCATACGAGCAGTACTTC.

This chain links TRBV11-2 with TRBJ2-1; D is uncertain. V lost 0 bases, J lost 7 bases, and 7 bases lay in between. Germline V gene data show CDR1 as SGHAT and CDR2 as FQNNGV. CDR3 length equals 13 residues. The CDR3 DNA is TGTGCCAGCAGCTTAGATCCGGTAAATGAGCAGTTCTTC. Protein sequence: CASSLDPVNEQFF.

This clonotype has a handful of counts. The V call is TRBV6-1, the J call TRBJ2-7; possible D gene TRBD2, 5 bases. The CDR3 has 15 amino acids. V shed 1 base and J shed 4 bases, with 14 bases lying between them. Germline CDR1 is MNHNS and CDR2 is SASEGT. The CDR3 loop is CASSEVGWEFYEQYF. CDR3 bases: TGTGCCAGCAGTGAAGTGGGGTGGGAGTTTTACGAGCAGTACTTC.

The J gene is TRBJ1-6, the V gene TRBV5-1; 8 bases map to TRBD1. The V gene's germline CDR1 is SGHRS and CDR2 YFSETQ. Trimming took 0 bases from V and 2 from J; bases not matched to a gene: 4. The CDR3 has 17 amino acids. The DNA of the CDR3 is TGCGCCAGCAGCTTGGATTCAGGGGGCGCCTATAATTCACCCCTCCACTTT. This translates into CASSLDSGGAYNSPLHF.

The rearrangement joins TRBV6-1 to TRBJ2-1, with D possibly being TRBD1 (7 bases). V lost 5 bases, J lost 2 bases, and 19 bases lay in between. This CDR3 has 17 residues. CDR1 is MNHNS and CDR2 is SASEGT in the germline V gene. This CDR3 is CASSKSGGLVTYNEQFF. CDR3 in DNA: TGTGCCAGCAGTAAATCAGGGGGACTGGTGACCTACAATGAGCAGTTCTTC.